The T cell receptor beta chain under discussion was sequenced for a study of blood T cell repertoires in COVID-19. This table comes from immunoSEQ multiplex PCR, and its TCRdb copy is limited to in-frame clones, with some not included. The sample lists some 120,000 clones; over 75% were seen once. This clone was picked up a small number of times. Germline V gene lookup returns CDR1 SGHRS and CDR2 YFSETQ. Trimming shortened V by 4 bases and J by 1 base, and 23 bases separated the two germline ends. This CDR3 spans 18 amino acids. The sequence came from a man at least 80 years old with active or convalescent COVID-19. Input material: peripheral blood. The chain recombines TRBV5-1 with TRBJ2-5, with D maybe TRBD2 (7 bases). The CDR3 here is CASSPLLPGGRLQETQYF. In nucleotides, the CDR3 is TGCGCCAGCAGCCCTCTACTTCCCGGGGGGCGCCTCCAAGAGACCCAGTACTTC.